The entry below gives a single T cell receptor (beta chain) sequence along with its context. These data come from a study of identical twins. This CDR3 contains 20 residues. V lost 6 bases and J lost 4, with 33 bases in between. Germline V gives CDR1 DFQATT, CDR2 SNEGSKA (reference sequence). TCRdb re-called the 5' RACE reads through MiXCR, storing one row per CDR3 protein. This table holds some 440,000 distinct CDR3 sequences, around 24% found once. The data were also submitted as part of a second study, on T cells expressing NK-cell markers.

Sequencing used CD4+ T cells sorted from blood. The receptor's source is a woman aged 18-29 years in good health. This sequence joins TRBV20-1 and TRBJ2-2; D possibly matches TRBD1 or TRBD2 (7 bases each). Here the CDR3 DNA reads TGCAGTGCCACCCCCCCGAGCGGGACAGCCCATCTCGTTGGCACCGGGGAGCTGTTTTTT. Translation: CSATPPSGTAHLVGTGELFF.